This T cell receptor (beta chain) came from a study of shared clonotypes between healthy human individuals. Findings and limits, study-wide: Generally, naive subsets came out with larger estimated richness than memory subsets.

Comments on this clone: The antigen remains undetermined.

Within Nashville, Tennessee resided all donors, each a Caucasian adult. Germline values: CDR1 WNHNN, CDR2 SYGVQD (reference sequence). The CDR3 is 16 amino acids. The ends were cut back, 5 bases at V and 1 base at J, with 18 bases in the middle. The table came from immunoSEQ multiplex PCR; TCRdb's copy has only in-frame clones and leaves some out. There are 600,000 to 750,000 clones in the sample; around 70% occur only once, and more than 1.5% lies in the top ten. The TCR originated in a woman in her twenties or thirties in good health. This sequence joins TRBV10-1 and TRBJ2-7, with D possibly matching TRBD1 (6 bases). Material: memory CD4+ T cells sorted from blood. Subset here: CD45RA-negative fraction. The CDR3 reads CASSHPRGHPSYEQYF. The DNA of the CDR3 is TGCGCCAGCAGTCACCCGAGGGGACACCCGTCCTACGAGCAGTACTTC.